Each of the 7 T cell receptor beta chains below was sequenced from the same sample in a study of memory CD4+ T cells and cytomegalovirus serostatus. Data came from immunoSEQ multiplex PCR; TCRdb stores just in-frame clones and leaves some out. The data show around 25,000 clones, roughly 80% seen once. The sort gate was single viable CD3+CD4+CD8-CD45RO+ cells for memory CD4+ T cells. The specimen sequenced was memory CD4+ T cells from blood. The source is an adult in good health and CMV-seronegative.

The chain couples TRBV7-2 to TRBJ1-5, with D perhaps TRBD1 (5 bases). Germline V gives CDR1 SGHTA, CDR2 FQGNSA. Trimming shortened V by 7 bases and J by 2 bases, and 12 bases separated the two germline ends. The CDR3 is 14 amino acids. The CDR3 nucleotides are TGTGCCAGCAACCAGGGTAGCGGCAATCAGCCCCAGCATTTT. It translates to CASNQGSGNQPQHF.

The V and J genes are TRBV27 and TRBJ2-7; perhaps TRBD1 as D (5 bases). Germline lookup yields CDR1 MNHEY and CDR2 SMNVEV (reference sequence). The CDR3 loop spans 14 amino acids. Trimming took 2 bases from V and 6 from J, leaving 14 bases between them. CDR3 DNA sequence: TGTGCCAGCAGTTTAAGGGGCATTTACAGCGAGCAGTACTTC. This translates into CASSLRGIYSEQYF.

This rearrangement joins TRBV2 to TRBJ1-6; no reliable D call. The ends were cut back, 7 bases at V and 11 bases at J, with 9 bases in the middle. The CDR3 length is 11 residues. CDR1 SNHLY and CDR2 FYNNEI come from the germline V gene. CDR3 residues: CASTIWTPLHF. The DNA for the CDR3 is TGTGCCAGCACCATCTGGACACCCCTCCACTTT.

This sequence joins TRBV29-1 and TRBJ2-3; D gene ambiguous. Germline V gene sequence: CDR1 SQVTM, CDR2 ANQGSEA. The length of the CDR3 is 14 residues. V shed 7 bases and J shed 0 bases, with 14 bases lying between them. CDR3 in amino acids: CSGKQYSSTDTQYF. DNA for the CDR3: TGCAGCGGGAAACAATACTCTAGCACAGATACGCAGTATTTT.

The rearrangement joins TRBV10-3 to TRBJ2-6; unclear D gene. This CDR3 has 14 amino acids. Trimming stripped 5 bases from V and 8 bases from J, with 13 bases between. Per germline, CDR1 ENHRY and CDR2 SYGVKD. CDR3 DNA: TGTGCCATCAGTAGTCTCCCAGGAACCAACGTCCTGACTTTC. Residues: CAISSLPGTNVLTF.

This chain uses TRBV30 with TRBJ2-5, with D hard to call. This CDR3 region has 11 residues. Germline V gene lookup returns CDR1 GTSNPN and CDR2 SVGIG (reference sequence). V lost 5 bases and J lost 4, with 8 bases in between. The CDR3 region has the DNA TGTGCCTGGGGAAGTGGAGAGACCCAGTACTTC. Encoded protein: CAWGSGETQYF. The full variable domain, completed using reference TRBV30 and TRBJ2-5, is SQTIHQWPATLVQPVGSPLSLECTVEGTSNPNLYWYRQAAGRGLQLLFYSVGIGQISSEVPQNLSASRPQDRQFILSSKKLLLSDSGFYLCAWGSGETQYFGPGTRLLVL.

V and J are TRBV10-3 and TRBJ2-2; possible D gene TRBD1, 5 bases. Germline-derived CDR1 and CDR2 are ENHRY and SYGVKD. V lost 8 bases, J lost 3 bases, and 10 bases lay in between. This CDR3 is 13 amino acids long. For the CDR3, the DNA is TGTGCCATCGGCAGGGAATACACCGGGGAGCTGTTTTTT. It is translated as CAIGREYTGELFF.